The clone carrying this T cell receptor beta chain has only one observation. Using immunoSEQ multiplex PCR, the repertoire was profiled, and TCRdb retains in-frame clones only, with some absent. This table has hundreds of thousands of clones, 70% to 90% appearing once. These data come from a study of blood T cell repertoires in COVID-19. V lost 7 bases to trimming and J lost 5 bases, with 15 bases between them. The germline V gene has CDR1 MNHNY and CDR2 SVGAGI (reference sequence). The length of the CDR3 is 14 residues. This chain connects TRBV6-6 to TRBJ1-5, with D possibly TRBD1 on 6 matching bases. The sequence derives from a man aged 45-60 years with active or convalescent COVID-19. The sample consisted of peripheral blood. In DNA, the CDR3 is TGTGCCAGCAAGTGGGGGGGCTTGGATCAGCCCCAGCATTTT. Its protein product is CASKWGGLDQPQHF.